The clone carrying this TCR beta chain was seen once. The repertoire was sequenced with immunoSEQ multiplex PCR; TCRdb's copy has only in-frame clones and lacks some. Of roughly 190,000 clones listed, around 76% are singletons. The entry originates in a study of blood T cell repertoires in COVID-19. Study-level information: Material from acute and convalescent COVID-19 was sourced from the United States, Italy and Spain.

Allocation to cohorts depended on clinical history reported by the participants. The CDR3 spans 14 residues. V dropped 4 bases and J dropped 4; count of bases not matched to a gene: 5. The germline V gene has CDR1 SQVTM and CDR2 ANQGSEA. This clonotype was obtained from a woman aged 45-65 years with acute COVID-19. V is TRBV29-1 and J is TRBJ1-3; 9 bases map to TRBD1. The specimen was PBMCs or T cells enriched from blood (not recorded which). The CDR3 bases are TGCAGCGTTGCGGGGACAGGGTTCGGAAACACCATATATTTT. It encodes CSVAGTGFGNTIYF.